Shown below are 23 T cell receptor beta chains from a single sample sequenced in a study of T cell responses to AZD1222 COVID-19 vaccine. The repertoire was sequenced with immunoSEQ multiplex PCR; TCRdb's copy has only in-frame clones and lacks some. Here the sample spans about 94,000 clones, approximately 91% being singletons. Sequenced here: peripheral blood, sampled on day 0 of AZD1222 vaccination. These TCRs come from an adult in good health.

The chain employs TRBV7-3 and TRBJ2-1, with a possible D match to TRBD2 (6 bases). Germline values: CDR1 SGHTA, CDR2 FQGTGA. V was trimmed by 1 base and J by 8 bases, leaving 15 bases between them. The CDR3 is made up of 15 amino acids. The CDR3 DNA reads as TGTGCCAGCAGCTTAAATCAAGGCGGGGTCGATGAGCAGTTCTTC. This gives the protein CASSLNQGGVDEQFF.

This clone appeared a single time. The V gene is TRBV19, the J gene TRBJ2-7; 12 positions match TRBD1. CDR1 is LNHDA, CDR2 SQIVND, per germline (reference sequence). The CDR3 runs 15 residues. Trimming cost V 5 bases and J 7 bases; bases outside gene matches: 9. CDR3 sequence: CASSSTGTGGEEQYF. The CDR3 coding sequence is TGTGCCAGTAGTTCAACCGGGACAGGGGGCGAAGAGCAGTACTTC.

About this clone: Mismatch with germline at one junction end may stem from a read error. The chain is built from TRBV4-2 and TRBJ2-7, with D hard to call. CDR1 LGHNA and CDR2 YNFKEQ come from the germline V gene. The CDR3 extends over 14 amino acids. CDR3 loop: CVSSQDSRLNEQYF. The DNA for the CDR3 is TGTGTCAGCAGCCAAGATTCAAGACTGAACGAGCAGTACTTC.

The rearrangement uses TRBV27 and TRBJ1-2, with TRBD1 as a possible D gene (6 bases). The CDR3 is 14 amino acids. Germline CDR1 is MNHEY and CDR2 is SMNVEV (reference sequence). Trimming removed 5 bases at V and 2 bases at J, with 12 bases between. In DNA form, the CDR3 reads TGTGCCAGCAGTCGAGGGGGATTCAACTATGGCTACACCTTC. Translating it yields CASSRGGFNYGYTF.

The chain combines TRBV19 with TRBJ2-1; 10 bases map to TRBD2. This CDR3 has 15 amino acids. The V and J ends lost 9 bases and 4 bases, in that order; junction bases with no gene match: 9. The V gene's germline CDR1 is LNHDA and CDR2 SQIVND (reference sequence). CDR3 DNA: TGTGCCAGCACTAAGACTAGCGGGTGGTACAATGAGCAGTTCTTC. Its translation: CASTKTSGWYNEQFF.

The V and J genes are TRBV2 and TRBJ1-2, with D possibly TRBD1 on 5 matching bases. V was trimmed by 3 bases and J by 5 bases, leaving 10 bases between them. Per germline, CDR1 SNHLY and CDR2 FYNNEI. The CDR3 covers 13 residues. CDR3 DNA sequence: TGTGCCAGCAGTGAGAGGGGCAGTTATGGCTACACCTTC. Residues: CASSERGSYGYTF.

V and J are TRBV19 and TRBJ2-3; 7 bases are a match to TRBD2. CDR1 LNHDA and CDR2 SQIVND come from the germline V gene (reference sequence). The junction had 3 bases not matched to a gene; V was cut back by 6 bases and J by 3 bases. The CDR3 is made up of 13 amino acids. CDR3 protein: CASRPGRTDTQYF. CDR3 DNA sequence: TGTGCCAGTAGACCCGGGAGGACAGATACGCAGTATTTT.

This chain connects TRBV7-2 to TRBJ1-1, with a tentative D call TRBD1 (5 bases). Trimming left V 3 bases short and J 0 bases short, with 11 bases between. This CDR3 comprises 15 residues. Germline CDR1 SGHTA, CDR2 FQGNSA. The CDR3 coding sequence is TGTGCCAGCAGCTTTAATAAGGGGTTGAACACTGAAGCTTTCTTT. Amino acid sequence: CASSFNKGLNTEAFF.

This clone occurred a few times. The chain joins TRBV7-3 to TRBJ1-1; 8 positions match TRBD1. There are 14 residues in the CDR3. J lost 4 bases, V lost 5 bases, and 6 bases had no gene match. Germline CDR1 is SGHTA and CDR2 is FQGTGA. CDR3: CASSPGGAGTEAFF. The CDR3, as DNA: TGTGCCAGCAGCCCAGGGGGCGCGGGCACTGAAGCTTTCTTT. Based on the CDR3 plus reference TRBV7-3 and TRBJ1-1, the full variable domain is GAGVSQTPSNKVTEKGKYVELRCDPISGHTALYWYRQSLGQGPEFLIYFQGTGAADDSGLPNDRFFAVRPEGSVSTLKIQRTERGDSAVYLCASSPGGAGTEAFFGQGTRLTVV.

The V gene is TRBV29-1, the J gene TRBJ1-2; a possible D gene is TRBD1 (6 bases). The V end was cut by 4 bases, the J end by 4 bases, with 13 bases between. The CDR3 runs 13 residues. CDR1 is SQVTM, CDR2 ANQGSEA, per germline. CDR3 coding DNA: TGCAGCGTTGGGGAACAGGGCTTCTATGGCTACACCTTC. Translating gives CSVGEQGFYGYTF.

The chain couples TRBV5-1 to TRBJ1-4; D perhaps matches TRBD1 (6 bases). The CDR3 covers 13 residues. V shed 5 bases and J shed 6 bases, with 11 bases lying between them. CDR1 is SGHRS and CDR2 is YFSETQ in the germline V gene. DNA of the CDR3: TGCGCCAGCAGGTACAGGGAGGATGAAAAACTGTTTTTT. This translates into CASRYREDEKLFF.

This clone has just one count. The chain has TRBV10-2 and TRBJ2-5; no definite D call. Trimming stripped 6 bases from V and 4 bases from J, with 12 bases between. Germline V gene data show CDR1 as WSHSY and CDR2 as SAAADI. The CDR3 loop spans 13 amino acids. The CDR3 loop reads CASRSSTLETQYF. CDR3 DNA sequence: TGCGCCAGCAGGAGCTCAACTCTAGAGACCCAGTACTTC.

This sequence joins TRBV10-2 and TRBJ2-1; D is perhaps TRBD1 or TRBD2 (5 bases each). This CDR3 has 14 residues. In germline, CDR1 is WSHSY, CDR2 SAAADI. V was trimmed by 5 bases and J by 8 bases, leaving 16 bases between them. CDR3 nucleotide sequence: TGCGCCAGCAGTACCGGGACCTTTTACGATGAGCAGTTCTTC. Amino acids: CASSTGTFYDEQFF.

This chain connects TRBV10-3 to TRBJ1-1, with D possibly being TRBD1 (5 bases). Germline values: CDR1 ENHRY, CDR2 SYGVKD. This CDR3 has 13 amino acids. V dropped 8 bases and J dropped 0 bases, with 10 bases sitting between them. The DNA for the CDR3 is TGTGCCATCCCGACAGTTATGAACACTGAAGCTTTCTTT. Its protein product is CAIPTVMNTEAFF.

The J gene is TRBJ1-5, the V gene TRBV6-5; a possible D gene is TRBD1 (5 bases). Germline-derived CDR1 and CDR2 are MNHEY and SVGAGI. This CDR3 is 13 amino acids long. The V end lost 11 bases, the J end lost 5 bases, and 16 bases lay between the germline ends. CDR3 sequence reads: CAARGGVDQPQHF. In nucleotides, the CDR3 is TGTGCCGCGCGGGGGGGAGTGGATCAGCCCCAGCATTTT.

J is TRBJ1-6 and V is TRBV6-5; D not certain. Per germline, CDR1 MNHEY and CDR2 SVGAGI. V dropped 8 bases and J dropped 8 bases, with 13 bases sitting between them. This CDR3 has 13 amino acids. The CDR3 spells CASGEFIHSPLHF. The CDR3, as DNA: TGTGCCAGCGGAGAGTTTATACATTCACCCCTCCACTTT.

The chain uses TRBV12-5 and TRBJ2-3, with 11 positions matching TRBD2. The CDR3 consists of 18 residues. CDR1 and CDR2 (germline): LGHNT, FRNRAP. J was trimmed by 2 bases and V by 0 bases; bases with no gene match: 7. This CDR3 reads CASGLVEGLAVLTDTQYF. CDR3 nucleotide sequence: TGTGCTAGTGGTTTGGTAGAGGGACTAGCGGTCCTCACAGATACGCAGTATTTT.

This rearrangement joins TRBV18 to TRBJ2-3; no firm D call. Germline V CDR1 and CDR2: KGHSH, LQKENI. This CDR3 has 12 residues. Trimming took off 4 bases at V and 6 bases at J, with 8 bases between the two ends. CDR3 loop: CASSRDDDTQYF. CDR3 nucleotides: TGTGCCAGCTCACGAGATGACGATACGCAGTATTTT.

The genes are TRBV9 and TRBJ2-1, with a possible D match to TRBD2 (6 bases). Germline CDR1 SGDLS, CDR2 YYNGEE. CDR3 length equals 15 residues. The V end was cut by 7 bases, the J end by 0 bases, with 14 bases between. CDR3 sequence reads: CASGDFKSSYNEQFF. In DNA, the CDR3 is TGTGCCAGCGGGGACTTCAAGAGCTCCTACAATGAGCAGTTCTTC.

This clone appeared a few times. This chain uses TRBV19 with TRBJ1-1; no definite D call. The CDR3 totals 14 residues. Germline V gives CDR1 LNHDA, CDR2 SQIVND (reference sequence). V lost 0 bases, J lost 4 bases, and 9 bases lay in between. This CDR3 reads CASSIEITSTEAFF. The CDR3 DNA reads TGTGCCAGTAGTATAGAGATTACATCCACTGAAGCTTTCTTT. Looking up the rest from reference TRBV19 and TRBJ1-1 gives the full variable domain: DGGITQSPKYLFRKEGQNVTLSCEQNLNHDAMYWYRQDPGQGLRLIYYSQIVNDFQKGDIAEGYSVSREKKESFPLTVTSAQKNPTAFYLCASSIEITSTEAFFGQGTRLTVV.

This clone was counted between two and nine times. The rearrangement links TRBV7-2 to TRBJ1-4; D remains ambiguous. Germline CDR1 is SGHTA and CDR2 is FQGNSA. Trimming stripped 4 bases from V and 4 bases from J, with 7 bases between. The CDR3 runs to 13 residues. CDR3 sequence: CASSYGSNEKLFF. CDR3 bases: TGTGCCAGCAGCTACGGCAGTAATGAAAAACTGTTTTTT.

The chain employs TRBV19 and TRBJ1-1; D remains ambiguous. Germline loops: CDR1 LNHDA, CDR2 SQIVND (reference sequence). The CDR3 has 14 residues. Trimming left V 4 bases short and J 3 bases short, with 12 bases between. DNA of the CDR3: TGTGCCAGTAGTACCGACACGGGCTACACTGAAGCTTTCTTT. As protein: CASSTDTGYTEAFF.

The V call is TRBV6-5, the J call TRBJ2-7; 9 nucleotides align to TRBD1. Trimming at V came to 5 bases and at J to 6 bases, leaving 2 bases not matched to a gene. Germline CDR1 reads MNHEY; CDR2 reads SVGAGI. This CDR3 is built from 12 residues. CDR3 DNA: TGTGCCAGCAGTCGGGACAGGGTCGAGCAGTACTTC. Protein sequence: CASSRDRVEQYF.